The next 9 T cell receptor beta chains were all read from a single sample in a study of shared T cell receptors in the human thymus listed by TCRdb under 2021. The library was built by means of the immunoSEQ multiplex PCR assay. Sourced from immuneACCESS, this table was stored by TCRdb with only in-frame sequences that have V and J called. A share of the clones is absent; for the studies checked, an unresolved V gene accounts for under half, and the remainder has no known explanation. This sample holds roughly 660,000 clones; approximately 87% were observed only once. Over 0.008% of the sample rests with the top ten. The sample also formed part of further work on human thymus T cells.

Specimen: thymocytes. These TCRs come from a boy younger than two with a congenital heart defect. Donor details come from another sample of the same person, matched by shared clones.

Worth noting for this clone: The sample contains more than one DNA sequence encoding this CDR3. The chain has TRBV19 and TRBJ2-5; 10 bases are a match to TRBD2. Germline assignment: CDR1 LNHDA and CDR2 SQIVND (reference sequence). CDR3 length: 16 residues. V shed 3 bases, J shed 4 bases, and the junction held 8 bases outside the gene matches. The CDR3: CASSMGLAGVRETQYF. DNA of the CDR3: TGTGCCAGTAGTATGGGGCTAGCGGGAGTCAGAGAGACCCAGTACTTC.

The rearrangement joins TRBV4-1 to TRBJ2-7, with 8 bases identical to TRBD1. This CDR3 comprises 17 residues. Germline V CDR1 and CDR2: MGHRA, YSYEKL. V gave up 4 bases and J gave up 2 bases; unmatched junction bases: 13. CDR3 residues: CASSRVLRTGLPYEQYF. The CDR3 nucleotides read TGCGCCAGCAGCCGCGTTCTTCGGACAGGGTTGCCCTACGAGCAGTACTTC.

The CDR3 DNA reads TGTGCCAGCAGTCAAACTGTAGTACGGGGGAAAGACAATGAGCAGTTCTTC. Translation: CASSQTVVRGKDNEQFF. The rearrangement uses TRBV27 and TRBJ2-1; tentative D call: TRBD2 (6 bases). Trimming left V 5 bases short and J 5 bases short, with 22 bases between. Germline lookup yields CDR1 MNHEY and CDR2 SMNVEV (reference sequence). This CDR3 region has 17 residues.

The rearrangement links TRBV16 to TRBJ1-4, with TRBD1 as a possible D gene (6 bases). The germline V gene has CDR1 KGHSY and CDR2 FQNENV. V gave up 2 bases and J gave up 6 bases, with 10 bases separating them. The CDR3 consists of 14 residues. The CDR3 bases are TGTGCCAGCAGCCAACGACAGGAATATGAAAAACTGTTTTTT. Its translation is CASSQRQEYEKLFF.

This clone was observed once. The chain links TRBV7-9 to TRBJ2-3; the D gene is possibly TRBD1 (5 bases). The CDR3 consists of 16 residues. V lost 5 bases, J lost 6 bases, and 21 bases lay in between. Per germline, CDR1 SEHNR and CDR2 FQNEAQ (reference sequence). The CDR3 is CASSHFTGHPRDTQYF. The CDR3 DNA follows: TGTGCCAGCAGCCACTTTACAGGACACCCTCGGGATACGCAGTATTTT.

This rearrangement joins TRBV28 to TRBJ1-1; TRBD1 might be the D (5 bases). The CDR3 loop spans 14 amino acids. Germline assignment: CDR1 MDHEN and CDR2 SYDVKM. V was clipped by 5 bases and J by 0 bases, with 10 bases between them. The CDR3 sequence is CASSKKDMNTEAFF. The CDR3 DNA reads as TGTGCCAGCAGTAAAAAGGACATGAACACTGAAGCTTTCTTT.

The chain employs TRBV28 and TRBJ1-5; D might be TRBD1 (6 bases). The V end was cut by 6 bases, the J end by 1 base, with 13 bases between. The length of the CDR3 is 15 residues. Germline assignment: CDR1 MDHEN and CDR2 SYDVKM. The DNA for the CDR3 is TGTGCCAGCAGCCCCAGCCAGGGGAGCAATCAGCCCCAGCATTTT. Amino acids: CASSPSQGSNQPQHF.

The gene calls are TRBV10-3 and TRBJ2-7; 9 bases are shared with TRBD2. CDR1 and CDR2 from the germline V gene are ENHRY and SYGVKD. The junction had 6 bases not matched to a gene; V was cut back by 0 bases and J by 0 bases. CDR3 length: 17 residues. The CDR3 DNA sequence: TGTGCCATCAGTGAGTCGAGGACTAGCGATAGCTCCTACGAGCAGTACTTC. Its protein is CAISESRTSDSSYEQYF.

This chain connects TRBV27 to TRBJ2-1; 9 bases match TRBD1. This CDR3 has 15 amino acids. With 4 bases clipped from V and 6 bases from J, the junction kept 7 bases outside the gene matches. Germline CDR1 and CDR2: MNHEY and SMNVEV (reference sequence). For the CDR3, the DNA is TGTGCCAGCAGTTCCAAAACAGGGGGCCGCAATGAGCAGTTCTTC. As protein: CASSSKTGGRNEQFF.